This T cell receptor (beta chain) stems from a study of T cell repertoires in cytomegalovirus infection. TCRdb itself ran the reads through MiXCR, one entry per CDR3 protein. The sample carries tens of thousands of distinct CDR3 sequences, roughly 39% recorded once. Study-wide points: Cumulative frequency (of public TCR beta family members) identified carriers of CMV plus the relevant HLA. HLA-C-restricted CMV clonotypes gave the most frequent clonotype in two of eight donors.

This clonotype was seen a few times. Its antigen is unidentified. Trimming took 0 bases from V and 0 from J, leaving 13 bases between them. The CDR3 runs 16 residues. CDR1 DFQATT and CDR2 SNEGSKA come from the germline V gene (reference sequence). The receptor was isolated from a human donor in good health (CMV status not recorded). Some clones in this sample may be carry-over from other donors' samples. This chain connects TRBV20-1 to TRBJ2-3; unclear D gene. The sample consisted of CD8+ T cells from cultured PBMCs, taken from culture after CMV antigen stimulation. The CDR3 region is CSARDKGRVSTDTQYF. The CDR3 region has the DNA TGCAGTGCTAGAGATAAAGGTCGGGTAAGCACAGATACGCAGTATTTT.